The 10 T cell receptor beta chains below come from one sample, sequenced in a study of cytomegalovirus exposure and HLA in healthy donors (dated 2017 in TCRdb). Library construction relied on the immunoSEQ multiplex PCR assay. A mixture of 60 forward primers for TCR Vbeta segments and 13 reverse primers for TCR Jbeta segments was used in the multiplex PCR. As stored in TCRdb, this immuneACCESS dataset retains in-frame rearrangements with V and J assigned. A fraction of the clones does not appear; measured against another copy, unresolved V genes explain less than half of the discrepancy, and the remainder lacks a known reason. Here the sample has roughly 130,000 clones; roughly two thirds occur a single time. 1.5% to 2% of the sample rests with the top ten. Sequences were obtained from PBMCs. The source of these receptors is a man aged 25-40 years in good health and CMV-seropositive.

The chain uses TRBV10-3 and TRBJ2-7, with D hard to call. The germline gives CDR1 ENHRY, CDR2 SYGVKD. V was trimmed by 2 bases and J by 7 bases, leaving 12 bases between them. This CDR3 spans 13 amino acids. This chain's CDR3 is CAISERRDGEQYF. The CDR3 bases are TGTGCCATCAGTGAGAGGAGAGATGGGGAGCAGTACTTC.

CDR3 loop: CASSLDRFTQPQHF. The CDR3, as DNA: TGTGCCAGCAGCCTGGACAGGTTCACGCAGCCCCAGCATTTT. The rearrangement joins TRBV11-2 to TRBJ1-5; the match to TRBD1 covers 7 bases. Unmatched junction bases numbered 8, after V lost 5 bases and J lost 7 bases. Looked up from germline, CDR1 is SGHAT and CDR2 is FQNNGV. The CDR3 contains 14 residues. Looking up the rest from reference TRBV11-2 and TRBJ1-5 gives the full variable domain: EAGVAQSPRYKIIEKRQSVAFWCNPISGHATLYWYQQILGQGPKLLIQFQNNGVVDDSQLPKDRFSAERLKGVDSTLKIQPAKLEDSAVYLCASSLDRFTQPQHFGDGTRLSIL.

The gene calls are TRBV28 and TRBJ2-1, with 10 bases matching TRBD1. Germline CDR1 and CDR2: MDHEN and SYDVKM. The V gene end was trimmed by 2 bases and the J gene end by 4 bases; junction bases not matched to a gene: 8. The CDR3 sequence is 17 residues long. In DNA, the CDR3 is TGTGCCAGCAGTTTACCCGGGACAGGGGTCGCGTACAATGAGCAGTTCTTC. Translated: CASSLPGTGVAYNEQFF.

The table lists this clone with a few counts. The chain has TRBV4-1 and TRBJ2-6, with 8 bases aligning to TRBD1. CDR3 size: 16 residues. CDR1 and CDR2 (germline): MGHRA, YSYEKL. Losses at the gene ends were 2 bases for V and 0 bases for J; bases not matched to a gene: 0. In DNA, the CDR3 is TGCGCCAGCAGCCAAACAGGGGGCTCTGGGGCCAACGTCCTGACTTTC. Translating gives CASSQTGGSGANVLTF.

This clone was seen just once. The rearrangement uses TRBV6-6 and TRBJ1-1; 8 nucleotides match TRBD1. Germline V gene data show CDR1 as MNHNY and CDR2 as SVGAGI (reference sequence). V shed 3 bases, J shed 3 bases, and the junction held 6 bases outside the gene matches. The CDR3 consists of 15 residues. The CDR3 bases are TGTGCCAGCAGTTATGCGGACAGGGAGGACACTGAAGCTTTCTTT. Its translation is CASSYADREDTEAFF.

V gene TRBV9 combines with J gene TRBJ1-2, with a weak D call TRBD1 (5 bases). The CDR3 totals 12 residues. V dropped 0 bases and J dropped 10 bases, with 10 bases sitting between them. Germline CDR1 and CDR2: SGDLS and YYNGEE. CDR3 loop: CASSVVQGTYTF. CDR3 coding DNA: TGTGCCAGCAGCGTAGTTCAGGGTACCTACACCTTC.

The rearrangement joins TRBV10-3 to TRBJ2-5, with a possible D match to TRBD2 (6 bases). CDR1 ENHRY and CDR2 SYGVKD come from the germline V gene. The V end lost 9 bases, the J end lost 5 bases, and 22 bases lay between the germline ends. CDR3 size: 15 residues. CDR3: CAIRDVGVGGETQYF. DNA for the CDR3: TGTGCCATTCGGGACGTTGGGGTAGGAGGGGAGACCCAGTACTTC.

V is TRBV5-1 and J is TRBJ2-1, with TRBD2 matching 7 bases. Per germline, CDR1 SGHRS and CDR2 YFSETQ. This CDR3 has 16 amino acids. J lost 0 bases, V lost 1 base, and 4 bases had no gene match. The CDR3 DNA reads as TGCGCCAGCAGCTTGACTAGCGACAGCTCCTACAATGAGCAGTTCTTC. Translating gives CASSLTSDSSYNEQFF.

In this sample, this clone turned up once. CDR3 sequence (DNA): TGTTTGGTGACTAGCGGGAGCGACACCGGGGAGCTGTTTTTT. This encodes CLVTSGSDTGELFF. The chain joins TRBV9 to TRBJ2-2; TRBD2 matches at 12 bases. Per the germline V gene, CDR1 is SGDLS and CDR2 is YYNGEE. The length of the CDR3 is 14 residues.

The chain links TRBV2 to TRBJ2-7; the D is unclear. V was cut by 2 bases and J by 0 bases, with 14 bases left in between. CDR1 is SNHLY and CDR2 is FYNNEI in the germline V gene. The CDR3 has 16 amino acids. The DNA for the CDR3 is TGTGCCAGCAGTGAATCAGTTCAGGCTCGCTCCTACGAGCAGTACTTC. This translates into CASSESVQARSYEQYF.